This is a list of T cell receptor beta chains from one sample in a study of shared clonotypes between healthy human individuals. Sequenced by immunoSEQ multiplex PCR; TCRdb stores in-frame clones only, minus some. Of fewer than 3 million clones listed, around 90% are singletons. Sequencing was performed on naive CD4+ T cells from PBMCs. These receptors were collected from a man between 18 and 35 years old in good health. Some clones in this sample may be carry-over from other donors' samples. CDR3s include the opening cysteine and the closing phenylalanine or tryptophan. A D gene is named only where the DNA matches it firmly. Only some rows state a clone size, as once, few, many or a class for expanded clones.

D gene: TRBD2
V gene: TRBV7-2
J gene: TRBJ2-7
clone size: once
CDR3 DNA: TGTGCCAGCAGCTTTTCAGCGGGAGTCTCTGGGGAGCAGTACTTC
CDR3 protein: CASSFSAGVSGEQYF

D gene: TRBD2
V gene: TRBV6-1
J gene: TRBJ2-7
clone size: .
CDR3 DNA: TGTGCCAGCAGTGGTCGGGGGGGTCCCTACGAGCAGTACTTC
CDR3 protein: CASSGRGGPYEQYF

D gene: .
V gene: TRBV9
J gene: TRBJ2-3
clone size: .
CDR3 DNA: TGTGCCAGCAACAGGGGGGGCGGCACAGATACGCAGTATTTT
CDR3 protein: CASNRGGGTDTQYF

D gene: TRBD2
V gene: TRBV5-1
J gene: TRBJ2-5
clone size: .
CDR3 DNA: TGCGCCAGCAGCGTGGGACTAGCGGGATTCCAAGAGACCCAGTACTTC
CDR3 protein: CASSVGLAGFQETQYF

D gene: TRBD1
V gene: TRBV6-5
J gene: TRBJ1-6
clone size: .
CDR3 DNA: TGTGCCAGCAGTTACTGGACAGGGGATTCACCCCTCCACTTT
CDR3 protein: CASSYWTGDSPLHF

D gene: TRBD1
V gene: TRBV7-2
J gene: TRBJ1-5
clone size: .
CDR3 DNA: TGTGCCAGCAGAAGAGCCGGGACAGTGGATCAGCCCCAGCATTTT
CDR3 protein: CASRRAGTVDQPQHF

D gene: .
V gene: TRBV6-6
J gene: TRBJ1-1
clone size: .
CDR3 DNA: TGTGCCAGCAGCCCCCGCGGGCCGGTGAACACTGAAGCTTTCTTT
CDR3 protein: CASSPRGPVNTEAFF

D gene: TRBD1
V gene: TRBV28
J gene: TRBJ1-3
clone size: .
CDR3 DNA: TGTGCCACCTTGACCCCCAGGACAGGGGTGTTTGGAAACACCATATATTTT
CDR3 protein: CATLTPRTGVFGNTIYF

D gene: TRBD2
V gene: TRBV5-8
J gene: TRBJ2-7
clone size: .
CDR3 DNA: TGTGCCAGCAGCTTGGAACTAGCGACCTACGAGCAGTACTTC
CDR3 protein: CASSLELATYEQYF

D gene: .
V gene: TRBV7-3
J gene: TRBJ2-4
clone size: .
CDR3 DNA: TGTGCCAGCAGCTTAGGGGCTAGCCTCGACAAAAACATTCAGTACTTC
CDR3 protein: CASSLGASLDKNIQYF

D gene: .
V gene: TRBV6-5
J gene: TRBJ1-1
clone size: .
CDR3 DNA: TGTGCCAGCAGTTTAGTCCCGAACACTGAAGCTTTCTTT
CDR3 protein: CASSLVPNTEAFF

D gene: .
V gene: TRBV2
J gene: TRBJ1-1
clone size: few
CDR3 DNA: TGTGCCAGCCACCTGGGACTTAACACTGAAGCTTTCTTT
CDR3 protein: CASHLGLNTEAFF

D gene: .
V gene: TRBV18
J gene: TRBJ1-2
clone size: .
CDR3 DNA: TGTGCCAGCTCACCCGCGGGGGATCCTGGCTACACCTTC
CDR3 protein: CASSPAGDPGYTF

D gene: TRBD1
V gene: TRBV30
J gene: TRBJ1-2
clone size: .
CDR3 DNA: TGTGCCTGGAGTGGGGGACAGGGTGACTATGGCTACACCTTC
CDR3 protein: CAWSGGQGDYGYTF

D gene: TRBD1
V gene: TRBV7-2
J gene: TRBJ1-2
clone size: .
CDR3 DNA: TGTGCCAGCAGCTTCTTAGGACAGGGGTCGAGTGGCTACACCTTC
CDR3 protein: CASSFLGQGSSGYTF

D gene: .
V gene: TRBV7-3
J gene: TRBJ2-3
clone size: .
CDR3 DNA: TGTGCCAGCAGCCCCTTCGGCAGCAGTTTCCCCGGAGATACGCAGTATTTT
CDR3 protein: CASSPFGSSFPGDTQYF

D gene: TRBD2
V gene: TRBV27
J gene: TRBJ2-7
clone size: once
CDR3 DNA: TGTGCCAGCAGCCCTAGGGATAGCGGGAGCCCGGGGGACGAGCAGTACTTC
CDR3 protein: CASSPRDSGSPGDEQYF

D gene: .
V gene: TRBV5-1
J gene: TRBJ1-4
clone size: .
CDR3 DNA: TGCGCCAGCAGCTTTCGAGCGCGTCCAGGGGCGGGAGAAAAACTGTTTTTT
CDR3 protein: CASSFRARPGAGEKLFF

D gene: TRBD2
V gene: TRBV28
J gene: TRBJ2-7
clone size: .
CDR3 DNA: TGTGCCAGCAGTACCTCTAGCGGGAGGGCCGTTGAGCAGTACTTC
CDR3 protein: CASSTSSGRAVEQYF

D gene: TRBD2
V gene: TRBV19
J gene: TRBJ2-3
clone size: .
CDR3 DNA: TGTGCCAGTAGTCCGGGACTAGCAGCAGATACGCAGTATTTT
CDR3 protein: CASSPGLAADTQYF

D gene: .
V gene: TRBV6-1
J gene: TRBJ2-7
clone size: .
CDR3 DNA: TGTGCCTCACTGACCGGGACTTGGGCCTACGAGCAGTACTTC
CDR3 protein: CASLTGTWAYEQYF

D gene: .
V gene: TRBV7-9
J gene: TRBJ2-5
clone size: .
CDR3 DNA: TGTGCCAGCAGCTCCGTCGGAGAGACCCAGTACTTC
CDR3 protein: CASSSVGETQYF

D gene: TRBD1
V gene: TRBV12-5
J gene: TRBJ1-2
clone size: .
CDR3 DNA: TGTGCTAGTGGTTTGGACTCGGGGACAGGTCCTGGCTACACCTTC
CDR3 protein: CASGLDSGTGPGYTF

D gene: .
V gene: TRBV7-2
J gene: TRBJ2-7
clone size: .
CDR3 DNA: TGTGCCAGCAGCTTAGAGGGATTCGGGAGCGAGCAGTACTTC
CDR3 protein: CASSLEGFGSEQYF

D gene: .
V gene: TRBV5-1
J gene: TRBJ2-3
clone size: .
CDR3 DNA: TGCGCCAGCAGCTTGGAACACCCCACAGATACGCAGTATTTT
CDR3 protein: CASSLEHPTDTQYF

D gene: TRBD2
V gene: TRBV6-5
J gene: TRBJ2-1
clone size: .
CDR3 DNA: TGTGCCAGCAGGAAACTAGCGGGAGGTGAGCAGTTCTTC
CDR3 protein: CASRKLAGGEQFF

D gene: .
V gene: TRBV5-1
J gene: TRBJ1-1
clone size: .
CDR3 DNA: TGCGCCAGCAGCTTGTCTTACACCCTGAACACTGAAGCTTTCTTT
CDR3 protein: CASSLSYTLNTEAFF

D gene: TRBD1
V gene: TRBV30
J gene: TRBJ1-1
clone size: .
CDR3 DNA: TGTGCCTGGAGTCGAAACAGGGGAGAGGCTGAAGCTTTCTTT
CDR3 protein: CAWSRNRGEAEAFF

D gene: TRBD1
V gene: TRBV27
J gene: TRBJ2-1
clone size: .
CDR3 DNA: TGTGCCAGCAGTTCAAGACAGGGGAATGAGCAGTTCTTC
CDR3 protein: CASSSRQGNEQFF